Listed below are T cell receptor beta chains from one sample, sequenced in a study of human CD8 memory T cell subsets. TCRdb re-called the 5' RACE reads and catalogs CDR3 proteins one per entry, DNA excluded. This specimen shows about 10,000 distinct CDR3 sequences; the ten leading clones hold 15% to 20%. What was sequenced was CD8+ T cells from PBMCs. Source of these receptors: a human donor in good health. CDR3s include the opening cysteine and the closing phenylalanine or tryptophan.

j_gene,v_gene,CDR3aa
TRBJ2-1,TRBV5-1,CASSLWWGRAYNEQFF
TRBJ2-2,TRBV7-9,CASSADGTNTGELFF
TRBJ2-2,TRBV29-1,CSATGLAGVGTGELFF
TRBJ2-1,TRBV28,CASSSLRVSYNEQFF
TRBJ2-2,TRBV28,CASSPPVPYGLTGELFF
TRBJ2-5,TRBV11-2,CASSSPWGESETQYF
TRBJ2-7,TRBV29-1,CSVEDHGSYEQYF
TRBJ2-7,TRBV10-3,CAISDRGEGIYEQYF
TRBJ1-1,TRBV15,CATSIDRSNMNTEAFF
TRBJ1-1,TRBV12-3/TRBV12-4,CASSMGGATEAFF
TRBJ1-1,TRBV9,CASSVGARVDTEAFF